This T cell receptor (beta chain) is drawn from a study of T cells in Graves' hyperthyroidism and ophthalmopathy. This clonotype was recorded many times. RNA transcripts provided the source from which TCR beta CDR3 regions were amplified. The primer set for the first-round RT-PCR of the TCR CDR3 was HTBI. One entry per CDR3 protein results from TCRdb running MiXCR on the multiplex PCR reads. The sample yields some 400,000 distinct CDR3 sequences, approximately 19% seen once. Trimming at V came to 3 bases and at J to 3 bases, leaving 3 bases not matched to a gene. The germline V gene has CDR1 SGHAT and CDR2 FQNNGV. The CDR3 runs 16 residues.

The sequencing sample was made of blood. The chain has TRBV11-2 and TRBJ2-5; 14 bases are a match to TRBD2. This TCR derives from a woman aged 18-30 years with Graves' hyperthyroidism. The CDR3 nucleotides are TGTGCCAGCAGCTTGCTGGGACTAGCGGGGGAAGAGACCCAGTACTTC. The encoded protein is CASSLLGLAGEETQYF.